These 25 T cell receptor beta chains were all obtained from the same sample, sequenced in a study of cytomegalovirus exposure and HLA in healthy donors. Clones were read by immunoSEQ multiplex PCR, and TCRdb kept only the in-frame ones, dropping some. The data contain a few hundred thousand clones, around 91% of them singletons. The sample consisted of PBMCs. Every receptor here comes from a woman aged 18-29 years in good health and CMV-seronegative.

The V and J genes are TRBV4-1 and TRBJ2-5, with 10 nucleotides matching TRBD2. The V segment lost 1 base and the J segment 5 bases; nucleotides outside the gene matches: 10. CDR3 length equals 17 residues. Germline V gene lookup returns CDR1 MGHRA and CDR2 YSYEKL. The CDR3: CASSQGFKRGGGETQYF. In DNA form, the CDR3 reads TGCGCCAGCAGCCAAGGTTTTAAGCGGGGGGGAGGTGAGACCCAGTACTTC.

V usage is TRBV18 and J usage is TRBJ2-7; 8 bases align to TRBD1. The CDR3 covers 13 residues. Germline V gives CDR1 KGHSH, CDR2 LQKENI. The ends lost 5 bases at V and 3 bases at J; junction bases unmatched: 3. Written as DNA, the CDR3 is TGTGCCAGCTCATCCGGGACAGGCTACGAGCAGTACGTC. Translating it yields CASSSGTGYEQYV.

V gene TRBV5-4 combines with J gene TRBJ2-2, with 10 bases aligning to TRBD2. CDR1 SGHNT and CDR2 YYREEE come from the germline V gene (reference sequence). J lost 2 bases, V lost 6 bases, and 4 bases had no gene match. This CDR3 comprises 15 residues. The CDR3 protein is CASTRTSGNTGELFF. CDR3 nucleotides: TGTGCCAGCACCCGGACTAGCGGTAACACCGGGGAGCTGTTTTTT.

The chain joins TRBV11-2 to TRBJ2-1; 7 nucleotides agree with TRBD2. The CDR3 runs to 15 residues. CDR1 SGHAT and CDR2 FQNNGV come from the germline V gene. With V trimmed by 0 bases and J by 12 bases, 11 bases remained unmatched. The CDR3 sequence: CASSLEGAGWSWQFF. DNA of the CDR3: TGTGCCAGCAGCTTAGAGGGAGCGGGGTGGAGTTGGCAGTTCTTC.

The chain uses TRBV10-3 and TRBJ1-1; unclear D gene. The germline CDR1 and CDR2 sequences are ENHRY and SYGVKD. This CDR3 is 13 amino acids long. The ends were cut back, 2 bases at V and 3 bases at J, with 7 bases in the middle. The CDR3: CAISEREDTEAFF. The CDR3 bases are TGTGCCATCAGTGAGAGGGAGGACACTGAAGCTTTCTTT.

This clone was seen just once. The rearrangement links TRBV29-1 to TRBJ1-5; TRBD1 matches 8 bases. Germline CDR1 reads SQVTM; CDR2 reads ANQGSEA. This CDR3 spans 13 amino acids. V dropped 1 base and J dropped 7; count of bases not matched to a gene: 3. CDR3 residues: CSVEGGQGQPQHF. Here the CDR3 DNA reads TGCAGCGTTGAAGGTGGACAGGGACAGCCCCAGCATTTT.

The chain has TRBV18 and TRBJ2-5, with D possibly TRBD2 on 6 matching bases. V was trimmed by 0 bases and J by 2 bases, leaving 7 bases between them. Germline V CDR1 and CDR2: KGHSH, LQKENI. This CDR3 comprises 14 residues. DNA of the CDR3: TGTGCCAGCTCACCACCGGAGGGTCAAGAGACCCAGTACTTC. Translating it yields CASSPPEGQETQYF.

The rearrangement links TRBV7-2 to TRBJ2-7; weak D call: TRBD2 (6 bases). Germline V gene lookup returns CDR1 SGHTA and CDR2 FQGNSA. Trimming removed 4 bases from V and 3 bases from J, with 10 bases in between. CDR3 length: 13 residues. CDR3 DNA sequence: TGTGCCAGCAGCTCCTGGGGGGTCTACGAGCAGTACTTC. Translation gives CASSSWGVYEQYF.

The V gene is TRBV4-3, the J gene TRBJ1-6; 7 nucleotides agree with TRBD1. Germline V gives CDR1 LGHNA, CDR2 YSLEER. Unmatched junction bases numbered 8, after V lost 3 bases and J lost 9 bases. The CDR3 loop spans 15 amino acids. Written as DNA, the CDR3 is TGCGCCAGCAGCCAGATGACAGGGAATTCTTCACCCCTCCACTTT. Its translation: CASSQMTGNSSPLHF.

The V and J genes are TRBV6-1 and TRBJ1-1; maybe TRBD1 (6 bases). The CDR3 runs 15 residues. The V gene's germline CDR1 is MNHNS and CDR2 SASEGT. Trimming removed 5 bases from V and 1 base from J, with 14 bases in between. The CDR3 is CASSPRNRENTEAFF. DNA for the CDR3: TGTGCCAGCAGTCCCCGGAACAGGGAGAACACTGAAGCTTTCTTT.

This clone was found a few times. The chain combines TRBV6-6 with TRBJ2-7; D may be TRBD2 (6 bases). The CDR3 sequence is 11 residues long. Per the germline V gene, CDR1 is MNHNY and CDR2 is SVGAGI (reference sequence). Trimming cost V 6 bases and J 3 bases, with 6 bases left between them. The DNA for the CDR3 is TGTGCCAGCAGGGACTACTACGAGCAGTACTTC. The encoded protein is CASRDYYEQYF.

This clone was seen a single time. The V gene is TRBV6-5, the J gene TRBJ1-1, with 8 bases aligning to TRBD1. The CDR3 covers 14 residues. V dropped 2 bases and J dropped 10; count of bases not matched to a gene: 9. CDR1 is MNHEY, CDR2 SVGAGI, per germline. This CDR3 is CASSYPDREGGAFF. CDR3 nucleotide sequence: TGTGCCAGCAGTTACCCGGACAGGGAGGGGGGAGCTTTCTTT.

V is TRBV28 and J is TRBJ2-5, with 7 bases fitting TRBD2. V shed 6 bases and J 4 bases; nucleotides not matched to a gene: 17. The germline CDR1 and CDR2 sequences are MDHEN and SYDVKM. The CDR3 loop spans 17 amino acids. The CDR3 here is CASSLTPGGGLRETQYF. DNA for the CDR3: TGTGCCAGCAGCCTAACCCCTGGCGGGGGATTGAGAGAGACCCAGTACTTC. Combining the CDR3 with reference TRBV28 and TRBJ2-5 gives the whole variable domain DVKVTQSSRYLVKRTGEKVFLECVQDMDHENMFWYRQDPGLGLRLIYFSYDVKMKEKGDIPEGYSVSREKKERFSLILESASTNQTSMYLCASSLTPGGGLRETQYFGPGTRLLVL.

V is TRBV28 and J is TRBJ1-4, with D perhaps matching TRBD1 (6 bases). The CDR3 has 15 amino acids. Germline assignment: CDR1 MDHEN and CDR2 SYDVKM. The V gene lost 5 bases and the J gene lost 8 bases, with 18 bases spanning the gap. CDR3 bases: TGTGCCAGCAGTCGCCTCCAAGGGGGTAGGGAAAAACTGTTTTTT. This translates into CASSRLQGGREKLFF.

This clone showed up just once. The genes are TRBV13 and TRBJ2-5; D is possibly TRBD1 (6 bases). CDR3 length equals 15 residues. Trimming took 5 bases from V and 0 from J, leaving 13 bases between them. Germline CDR1 and CDR2: PRHDT and FYEKMQ (reference sequence). The CDR3 reads CASSGRTVDQETQYF. CDR3 sequence (DNA): TGTGCCAGCAGCGGACGGACAGTAGACCAAGAGACCCAGTACTTC.

The chain employs TRBV18 and TRBJ2-7, with D maybe TRBD1 (6 bases). Germline CDR1 KGHSH, CDR2 LQKENI. There are 13 residues in the CDR3. Trimming shortened V by 4 bases and J by 2 bases, and 9 bases separated the two germline ends. The DNA for the CDR3 is TGTGCCAGCTCACGGACAGAGACCTACGAGCAGTACGTC. Protein: CASSRTETYEQYV.

This clone was counted between two and nine times. The DNA for the CDR3 is TGTGCCACTCAGGGCGGCGGTAATTCACCCCTCCACTTT. Its protein is CATQGGGNSPLHF. The chain has TRBV2 and TRBJ1-6; a possible D gene is TRBD1 (5 bases). Germline values: CDR1 SNHLY, CDR2 FYNNEI. Trimming pared 10 bases from V and 6 bases from J, leaving 13 bases between. The CDR3 runs to 13 residues.

This clone was detected only a few times. V and J are TRBV27 and TRBJ1-5; unclear D gene. The CDR3 has 11 amino acids. Looked up from germline, CDR1 is MNHEY and CDR2 is SMNVEV (reference sequence). The V end was cut by 4 bases, the J end by 6 bases, with 4 bases between. This CDR3 is CASSSCQPQHF. In nucleotides, the CDR3 is TGTGCCAGCAGTTCCTGTCAGCCCCAGCATTTT.

This rearrangement joins TRBV7-2 to TRBJ2-7, with 7 bases fitting TRBD2. Looked up from germline, CDR1 is SGHTA and CDR2 is FQGNSA. The junction had 3 bases not matched to a gene; V was cut back by 1 base and J by 0 bases. The length of the CDR3 is 15 residues. CDR3: CASSLDSGGSYEQYV. The CDR3, as DNA: TGTGCCAGCAGCTTAGACTCGGGGGGCTCCTACGAGCAGTACGTC.

The chain links TRBV6-6 to TRBJ2-7, with 7 nucleotides matching TRBD2. V dropped 0 bases and J dropped 3; count of bases not matched to a gene: 5. From germline, CDR1 is MNHNY and CDR2 SVGAGI (reference sequence). The length of the CDR3 is 15 residues. The CDR3 DNA reads TGTGCCAGCAGTTACTCGGCAGGGAGGGTCTACGAGCAGTACTTC. Encoded protein: CASSYSAGRVYEQYF.

The gene calls are TRBV9 and TRBJ2-7, with a tentative D call TRBD2 (6 bases). Trimming took 0 bases from V and 1 from J, leaving 17 bases between them. CDR3 length: 17 residues. The germline V gene has CDR1 SGDLS and CDR2 YYNGEE. The CDR3 DNA follows: TGTGCCAGCAGCGTAGCGGAGGGAGGAACCGAATCCTACGAGCAGTACTTC. Residues: CASSVAEGGTESYEQYF. Complete variable domain (other parts from reference TRBV9 and TRBJ2-7): DSGVTQTPKHLITATGQRVTLRCSPRSGDLSVYWYQQSLDQGLQFLIQYYNGEERAKGNILERFSAQQFPDLHSELNLSSLELGDSALYFCASSVAEGGTESYEQYFGPGTRLTVT.

The chain has TRBV4-1 and TRBJ2-2; D may be TRBD2 (5 bases). Germline V lookup: CDR1 MGHRA, CDR2 YSYEKL. Trimming shortened V by 4 bases and J by 6 bases, and 12 bases separated the two germline ends. This CDR3 has 14 amino acids. Here the CDR3 reads CASSPWTESGELFF. In DNA, the CDR3 is TGCGCCAGCAGCCCCTGGACTGAGTCCGGGGAGCTGTTTTTT.

The gene calls are TRBV5-1 and TRBJ2-3, with D uncertain. V was shortened by 8 bases and J by 2 bases, with 18 bases between the two germline ends. The CDR3 is made up of 15 amino acids. In germline, CDR1 is SGHRS, CDR2 YFSETQ. CDR3 DNA sequence: TGCGCCAGTAAGTCGTCCCCTCCTACCACAGATACGCAGTATTTT. Residues: CASKSSPPTTDTQYF.

The chain links TRBV7-2 to TRBJ1-2; TRBD1 matches at 10 bases. This CDR3 has 18 amino acids. V gave up 1 base and J gave up 4 bases; unmatched junction bases: 12. Germline V gene data show CDR1 as SGHTA and CDR2 as FQGNSA. The CDR3 loop reads CASSLDARQGAVGYGYTF. Here the CDR3 DNA reads TGTGCCAGCAGCTTAGATGCCCGACAGGGGGCGGTCGGCTATGGCTACACCTTC.

This chain connects TRBV6-1 to TRBJ2-3; 9 bases line up with TRBD1. The V gene's germline CDR1 is MNHNS and CDR2 SASEGT. This CDR3 region has 19 residues. Germline trimming cut 3 bases from V and 2 bases from J; bases unmatched to any gene: 15. This chain's CDR3 is CASSDIGTGRGGPTDTQYF. As DNA, the CDR3 is TGTGCCAGCAGTGATATAGGGACAGGGAGAGGGGGTCCCACAGATACGCAGTATTTT.